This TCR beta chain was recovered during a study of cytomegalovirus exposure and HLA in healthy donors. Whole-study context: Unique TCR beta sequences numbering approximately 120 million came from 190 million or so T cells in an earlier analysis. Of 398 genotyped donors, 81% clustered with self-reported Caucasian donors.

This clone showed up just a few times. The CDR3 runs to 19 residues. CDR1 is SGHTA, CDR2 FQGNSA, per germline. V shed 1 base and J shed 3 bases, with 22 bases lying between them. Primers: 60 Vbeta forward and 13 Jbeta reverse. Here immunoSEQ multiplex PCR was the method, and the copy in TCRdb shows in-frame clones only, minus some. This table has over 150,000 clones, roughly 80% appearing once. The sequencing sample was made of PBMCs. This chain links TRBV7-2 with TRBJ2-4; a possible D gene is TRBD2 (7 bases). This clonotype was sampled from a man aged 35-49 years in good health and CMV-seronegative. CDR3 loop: CASSLEGGGTSGVKNIQYF. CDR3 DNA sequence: TGTGCCAGCAGCTTAGAAGGCGGGGGCACCTCTGGGGTCAAAAACATTCAGTACTTC.